This T cell receptor beta chain was sequenced during a study of blood T cell repertoires in COVID-19 (dated by TCRdb to the early 2020s). Regarding the research as a whole: The collaborator samples originated in the United States, Italy and Spain and spanned the acute and convalescent phases of COVID-19. Where HLA class I and class II types were available, the types were taken from metadata supplied by the sample provider, not from assay-based typing. Samples came from the ongoing ImmuneRACE study (first 160 participants) plus 1,254 subjects from 6 global collaborators. The sample metadata nearly always contained a de-identified subject ID, COVID-19 status, age in years and sex. The dataset comprised deeply sampled blood TCRbeta repertoires from subjects exposed to, actively infected with, or recovered from COVID-19. The prospective study material was composed of cDNA or gDNA derived from T cells, B-cell-depleted T cells, or PBMCs. The repertoires were made available in a free public database intended to serve as a resource for research on the immune response to SARS-CoV-2. Results the study describes overall, beyond this receptor: The quantity of clinical and demographic metadata differed by source and by participant and was supplied without curation.

The junction shows trimming of 1 base on V and 4 bases on J, and the gene matches do not reach 7 bases of it. CDR1 and CDR2 were assigned from the germline V gene as MGHDK and SYGVNS. The CDR3 sequence holds 16 residues, the cysteine and phenylalanine included. Here the CDR3 DNA is all that survives: 48 bases in frame from base 1. Participants in the prospective study were aged roughly 18 to 95 years, lived in more than 20 United States geographic areas, and enrolled through a virtual design. In the prospective study, participants were assigned to cohorts based on the clinical history participants reported in a screening survey and a study questionnaire. In the prospective study, whole blood, serum and a nasopharyngeal or oropharyngeal swab were collected from each participant by mobile phlebotomists. Over a 2-month period, participants in the prospective study had the option of providing additional blood draws and questionnaires. Before DNA extraction, prospective study blood samples were shipped either frozen or at room temperature.

This clone was picked up a small number of times. What antigen it recognizes has not been identified. The sample holds no much larger clone one base away, and base qualities are not on file. TCRbeta CDR3 regions were amplified from genomic DNA by means of the immunoSEQ Assay, a bias-controlled multiplex PCR. In the original analysis: The number of nucleated cells in each sample was estimated by amplification of reference gene primers within the assay. To quantify the absolute abundance of each unique TCRbeta CDR3 rearrangement, sequence reads were collapsed and filtered. For each sample, productive Simpson clonality was calculated by taking the square root of Simpson's diversity index across productive rearrangements. TCRdb carries this immuneACCESS record with in-frame sequences only. Its versions omit some clonotypes, under half of them owing to an unresolved V gene in the studies checked, with the rest unexplained. For V, J and clone size, that table is used; D and trimming come from the DNA. Across this sample there are hundreds of thousands of clones, with around 91% seen only once. The top ten hold 3.5% to 4.5% of the sample.

The sequence joins TRBV25-1 to TRBJ2-1, and TRBD2 aligns with 7 junction nucleotides. Sample: PBMCs or T cells enriched from blood (not recorded which). The receptor was isolated from a woman aged 18-29 years with acute COVID-19. The nucleotide sequence is given as TGTGCCAGCAGTGAATTGGGCGGGGGTTCATACAATGAGCAGTTCTTC. This yields the protein CASSELGGGSYNEQFF.